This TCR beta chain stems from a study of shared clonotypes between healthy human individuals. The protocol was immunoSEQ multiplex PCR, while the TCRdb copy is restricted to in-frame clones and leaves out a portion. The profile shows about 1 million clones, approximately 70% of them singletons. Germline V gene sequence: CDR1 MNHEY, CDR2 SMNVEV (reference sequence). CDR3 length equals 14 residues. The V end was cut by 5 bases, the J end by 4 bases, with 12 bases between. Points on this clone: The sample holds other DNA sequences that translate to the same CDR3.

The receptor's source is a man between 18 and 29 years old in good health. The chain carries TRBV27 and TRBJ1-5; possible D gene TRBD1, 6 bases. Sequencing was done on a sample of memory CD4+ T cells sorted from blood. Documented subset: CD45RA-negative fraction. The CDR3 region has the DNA TGTGCCAGCAGTCCACGGGACACTAATCAGCCCCAGCATTTT. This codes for CASSPRDTNQPQHF.